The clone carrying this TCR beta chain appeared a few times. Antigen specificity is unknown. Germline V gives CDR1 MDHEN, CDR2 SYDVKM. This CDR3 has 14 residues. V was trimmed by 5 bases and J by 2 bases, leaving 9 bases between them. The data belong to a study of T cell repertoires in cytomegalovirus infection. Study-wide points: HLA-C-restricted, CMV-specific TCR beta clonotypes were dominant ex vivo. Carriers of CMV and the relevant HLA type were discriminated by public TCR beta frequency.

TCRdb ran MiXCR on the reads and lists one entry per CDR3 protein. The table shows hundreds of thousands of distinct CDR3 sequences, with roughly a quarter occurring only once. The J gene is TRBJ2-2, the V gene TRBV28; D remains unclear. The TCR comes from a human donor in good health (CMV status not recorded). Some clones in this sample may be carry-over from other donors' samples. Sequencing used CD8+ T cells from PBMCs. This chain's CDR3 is CASSDAVNTGELFF. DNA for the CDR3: TGTGCCAGCAGTGACGCCGTTAACACCGGGGAGCTGTTTTTT.